This paragraph reports one T cell receptor (beta chain). This sample was included in a study of blood T cell repertoires in COVID-19. Sequenced by immunoSEQ multiplex PCR; TCRdb stores in-frame clones only, minus some. The data contain 65,000 to 95,000 clones, just over 90% of them singletons. Patients in Seattle were enrolled during active infection, then followed longitudinally. The clonotype comes from a man between 50 and 59 years old with COVID-19, enrolled during active disease. The sequencing input was peripheral blood.

This chain's CDR3 is CASSGSTGGGSPLHF. CDR3 DNA: TGTGCCAGTAGTGGTTCGACAGGGGGCGGTTCACCCCTCCACTTT. The J gene is TRBJ1-6, the V gene TRBV19; 10 bases are a match to TRBD1. CDR1 is LNHDA and CDR2 is SQIVND in the germline V gene (reference sequence). The CDR3 length is 15 residues. V lost 5 bases, J lost 9 bases, and 7 bases stayed unmatched.